The clone carrying this T cell receptor (beta chain) appeared a few times. This entry comes from a study of CD8 T cells in ankylosing spondylitis. Libraries of TCR beta came from quantitative 5'-RACE with molecular barcodes. TCRdb itself ran the 5' RACE reads through MiXCR, one entry per CDR3 protein. Seen here are more than 150,000 distinct CDR3 sequences, 10% to 15% observed once, and the top ten hold approximately 10%. Looked up from germline, CDR1 is SGHAT and CDR2 is FQNNGV. With 5 bases removed from V and 4 bases from J, the gap between germline ends came to 15 bases. The CDR3 is made up of 15 amino acids.

The chain links TRBV11-2 to TRBJ1-3, with D perhaps TRBD1 (6 bases). Sequencing was performed on blood, either unsorted or a sorted T cell fraction (not recorded which). This receptor was obtained from a female donor with ankylosing spondylitis or in good health (not recorded which). Here the CDR3 DNA reads TGTGCCAGCAGCGATAGCAGGGGAGCAGGAAACACCATATATTTT. Protein sequence: CASSDSRGAGNTIYF. Based on the CDR3 plus reference TRBV11-2 and TRBJ1-3, the full variable domain is EAGVAQSPRYKIIEKRQSVAFWCNPISGHATLYWYQQILGQGPKLLIQFQNNGVVDDSQLPKDRFSAERLKGVDSTLKIQPAKLEDSAVYLCASSDSRGAGNTIYFGEGSWLTVV.